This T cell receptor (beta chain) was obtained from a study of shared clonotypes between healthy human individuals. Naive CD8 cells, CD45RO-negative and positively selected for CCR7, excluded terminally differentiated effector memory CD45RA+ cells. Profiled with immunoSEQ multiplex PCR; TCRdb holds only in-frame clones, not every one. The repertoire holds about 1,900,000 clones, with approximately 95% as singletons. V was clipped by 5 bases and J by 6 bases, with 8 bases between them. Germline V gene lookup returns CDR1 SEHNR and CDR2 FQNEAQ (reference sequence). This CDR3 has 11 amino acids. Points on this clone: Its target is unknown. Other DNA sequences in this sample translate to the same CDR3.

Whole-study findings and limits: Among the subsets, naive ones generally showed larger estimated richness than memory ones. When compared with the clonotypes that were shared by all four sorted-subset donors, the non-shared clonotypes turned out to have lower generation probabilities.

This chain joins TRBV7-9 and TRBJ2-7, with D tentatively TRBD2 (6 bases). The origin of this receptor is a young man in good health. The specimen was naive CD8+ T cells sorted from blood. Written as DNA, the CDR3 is TGTGCCAGCAGCCTTAGCGGCGAGCAGTACTTC. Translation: CASSLSGEQYF.